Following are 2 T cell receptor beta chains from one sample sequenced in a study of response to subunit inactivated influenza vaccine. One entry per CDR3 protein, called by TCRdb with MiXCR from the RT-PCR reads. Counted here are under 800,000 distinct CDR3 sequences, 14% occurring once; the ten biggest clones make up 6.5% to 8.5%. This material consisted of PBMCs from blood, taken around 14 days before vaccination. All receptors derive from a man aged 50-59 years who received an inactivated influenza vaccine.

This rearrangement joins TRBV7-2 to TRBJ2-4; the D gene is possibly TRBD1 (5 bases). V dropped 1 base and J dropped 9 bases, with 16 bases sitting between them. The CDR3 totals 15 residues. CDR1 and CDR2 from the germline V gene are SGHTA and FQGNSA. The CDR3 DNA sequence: TGTGCCAGCAGCTTAGGAGGACAAGGCGTAAGCATTCAGTACTTC. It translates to CASSLGGQGVSIQYF.

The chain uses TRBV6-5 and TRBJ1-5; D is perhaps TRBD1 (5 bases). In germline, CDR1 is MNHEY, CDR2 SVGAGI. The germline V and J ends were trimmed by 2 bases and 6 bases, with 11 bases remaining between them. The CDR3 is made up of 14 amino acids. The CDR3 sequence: CASSYGARSQPQHF. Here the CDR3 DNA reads TGTGCCAGCAGTTACGGGGCCAGAAGTCAGCCCCAGCATTTT.